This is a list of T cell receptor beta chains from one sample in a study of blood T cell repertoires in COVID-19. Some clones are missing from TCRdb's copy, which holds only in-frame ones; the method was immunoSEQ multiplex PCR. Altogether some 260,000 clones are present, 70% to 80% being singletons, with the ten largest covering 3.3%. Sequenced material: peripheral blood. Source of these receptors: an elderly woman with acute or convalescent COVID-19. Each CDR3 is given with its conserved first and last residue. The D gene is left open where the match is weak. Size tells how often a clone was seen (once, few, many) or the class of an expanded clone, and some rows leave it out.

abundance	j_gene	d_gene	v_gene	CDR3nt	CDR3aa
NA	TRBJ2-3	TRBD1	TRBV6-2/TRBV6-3	TGTGCCAGCAGTTATAGAACCGGGACAGGGGACACAGATACGCAGTATTTT	CASSYRTGTGDTDTQYF
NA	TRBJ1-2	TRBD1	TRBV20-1	TGCAGTGGGACAGGGGGAGGTGGCTACACCTTC	CSGTGGGGYTF
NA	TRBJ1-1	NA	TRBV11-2	TGTGCCAGCAGCTTAATAGAGAACACTGAAGCTTTCTTT	CASSLIENTEAFF
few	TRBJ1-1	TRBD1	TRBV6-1	TGTGCCAGCAGTGAAGCCGGGACAGGGTGGGGAGCTTTCTTT	CASSEAGTGWGAFF
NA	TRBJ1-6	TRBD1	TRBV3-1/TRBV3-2	TGTGCCAGCAGCCCGGACAGGGGGCTTTCACCCCTCCACTTT	CASSPDRGLSPLHF
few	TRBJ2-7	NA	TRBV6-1	TGTGCCAGCAGTGAATCAGTCACCTACGAGCAGTACTTC	CASSESVTYEQYF
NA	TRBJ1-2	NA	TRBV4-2	TGTGCCAGCAGCCTTCAAGAAGGGGACACCTACACCTTC	CASSLQEGDTYTF
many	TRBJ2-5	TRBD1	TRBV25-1	TGTGCCAGCAGCGACAGGGGGCACCAAGAGACCCAGTACTTC	CASSDRGHQETQYF
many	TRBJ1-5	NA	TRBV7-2	TGTGCCAGCAGCTCCGTGCCCTGGACAGTGTATAGCAATCAGCCCCAGCATTTT	CASSSVPWTVYSNQPQHF
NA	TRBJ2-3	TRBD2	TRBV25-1	TGTGCCAGCAGCAGACTAGCTTTCGGCACAGATACGCAGTATTTT	CASSRLAFGTDTQYF
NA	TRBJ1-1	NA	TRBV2	TGTGCCAGCAGTGAAACCATCACTTTATACTTGAACACTGAAGCTTTCTTT	CASSETITLYLNTEAFF
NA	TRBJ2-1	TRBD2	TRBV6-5	TGTGCCAGCACTCTGGCGGGAGTAGGAAATGAGCAGTTCTTC	CASTLAGVGNEQFF
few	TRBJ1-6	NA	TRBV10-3	TGTGCCATCAGTGATATTGCCGGAGGATCACCCCTCCACTTT	CAISDIAGGSPLHF
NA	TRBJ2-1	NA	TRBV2	TGTGCCAGCAGAGGGGACGAGGGCCGGGGGTACAATGAGCAGTTCTTC	CASRGDEGRGYNEQFF
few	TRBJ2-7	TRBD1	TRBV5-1	TGCGCCAGCAGCCCGCAAGCACAGGGGGCGGTCGAGCAGTACTTC	CASSPQAQGAVEQYF
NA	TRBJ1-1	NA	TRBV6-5	TGTGCCAGCAGTTACTCGATTGGGCGGAACACTGAAGCTTTCTTT	CASSYSIGRNTEAFF
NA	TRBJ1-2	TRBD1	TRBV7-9	TGTGCCAGCAGCGTGGACAGGGGACCTGGCTACACCTTC	CASSVDRGPGYTF
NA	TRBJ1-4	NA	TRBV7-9	TGTGCCAGCAGCTCCGGGGGACCCTCAGCTAATGAAAAACTGTTTTTT	CASSSGGPSANEKLFF
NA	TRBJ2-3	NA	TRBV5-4	TGTGCCAGCAGCTTGGAGCCAGCGGATAGCACAGATACGCAGTATTTT	CASSLEPADSTDTQYF
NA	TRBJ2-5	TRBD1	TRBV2	TGTGCCAGCAGCGACAGGGGACGAGAGACCCAGTACTTC	CASSDRGRETQYF
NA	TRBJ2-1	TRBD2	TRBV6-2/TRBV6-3	TGTGCCAGCAGTCCGCAAAGACTAGCGGGGGGCTACAATGAGCAGTTCTTC	CASSPQRLAGGYNEQFF
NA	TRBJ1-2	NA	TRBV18	TGTGCCAGCTTCGGACAGACTACAAAAACTGGCTACACCTTC	CASFGQTTKTGYTF
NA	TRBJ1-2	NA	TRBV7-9	TGTGCCAGCAGCTCCCAGGCAGTAAGCTATGGCTACACCTTC	CASSSQAVSYGYTF
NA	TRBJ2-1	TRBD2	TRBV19	TGTGCCAGTAGTATGCGGGGGGGCTCAAATGAGCAGTTCTTC	CASSMRGGSNEQFF
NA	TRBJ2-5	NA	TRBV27	TGTGCCAGCAGTCCCCCAGGGGGGCAAGAGACCCAGTACTTC	CASSPPGGQETQYF
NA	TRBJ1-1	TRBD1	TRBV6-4	TGTGCCAGCAGACTCACAGGGGGTACTGAAGCTTTCTTT	CASRLTGGTEAFF
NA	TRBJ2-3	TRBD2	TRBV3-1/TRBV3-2	TGTGCCAGCAGCCTGGGACTAGCGGGAGGGCGCCTCACAGATACGCAGTATTTT	CASSLGLAGGRLTDTQYF
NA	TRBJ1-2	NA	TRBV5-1	TGCGCCAGCAGCGGAGGCGAGGGTAACTATGGCTACACCTTC	CASSGGEGNYGYTF
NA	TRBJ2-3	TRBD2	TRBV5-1	TGCGCCAGCAGGAAGCGGGGTGACACAGATACGCAGTATTTT	CASRKRGDTDTQYF
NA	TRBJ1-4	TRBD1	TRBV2	TGTGCCAGCAGTGAAGCGGGACAGCGGAATGAAAAACTGTTTTTT	CASSEAGQRNEKLFF
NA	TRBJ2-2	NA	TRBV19	TGTGCCAGTAGTTCCGCCGGGGAGCTGTTTTTT	CASSSAGELFF
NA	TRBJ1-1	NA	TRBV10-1	TGCGCCAGGAACAGGGTAACGAAAACTGAAGCTTTCTTT	CARNRVTKTEAFF
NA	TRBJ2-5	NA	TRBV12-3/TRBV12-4	TGTGCCAGCAGTCAAACTACCCGGCGGGACCAGTACTTC	CASSQTTRRDQYF
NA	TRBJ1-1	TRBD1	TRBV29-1	TGCAGCGTCCAATACAGGGGGCAAAGGAACACTGAAGCTTTCTTT	CSVQYRGQRNTEAFF
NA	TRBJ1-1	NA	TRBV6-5	TGTGCCAGCAGACACAGGGAAGCGAACACTGAAGCTTTCTTT	CASRHREANTEAFF
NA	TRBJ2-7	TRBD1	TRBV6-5	TGTGCCAGCAGTTACTGGGACAGGGGGCGAAAAGAGCAGTACTTC	CASSYWDRGRKEQYF
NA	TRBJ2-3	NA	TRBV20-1	TGCAGTGCACCTATAACAGATACGCAGTATTTT	CSAPITDTQYF
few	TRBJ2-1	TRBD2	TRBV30	TGTGCCTGGTCCGTTGGCAGCGGGAGGATCAATGAGCAGTTCTTC	CAWSVGSGRINEQFF
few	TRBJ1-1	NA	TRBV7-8	TGTGCCAGCAGCCGAGACTTTCAGGGGACTGAAGCTTTCTTT	CASSRDFQGTEAFF
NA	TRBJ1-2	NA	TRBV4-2	TGTGCCAGCAGCCAAGATCTCGGGAGGACAGCAACACACTATGGCTACACCTTC	CASSQDLGRTATHYGYTF
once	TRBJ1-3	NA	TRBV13	TGTGCCAGCAGCTTTGGGACTATCTCTGGAAACACCATATATTTT	CASSFGTISGNTIYF
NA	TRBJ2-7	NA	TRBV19	TGTGCCAGTAGTTCCCTTGGGGGGGCTCTGCGCGAGCAGTACTTC	CASSSLGGALREQYF
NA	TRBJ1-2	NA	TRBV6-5	TGTGCCAGCAGACTGGGAGGGGGGACCGATGGCTACACCTTC	CASRLGGGTDGYTF
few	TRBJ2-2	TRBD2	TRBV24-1	TGTGCCACCAGTTCCAGCGCGGGAGGGCTGACCGGGGAGCTGTTTTTT	CATSSSAGGLTGELFF
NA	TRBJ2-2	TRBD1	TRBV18	TGTGCCAGCTCACCACAGGGGGCGCTAACCGGGGAGCTGTTTTTT	CASSPQGALTGELFF
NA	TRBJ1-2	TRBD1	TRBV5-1	TGCGCCAGCAGCCCTGGCGACAGGGCTGTCTATGGCTACACCTTC	CASSPGDRAVYGYTF
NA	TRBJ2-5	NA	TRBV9	TGTGCCAGCAGCCCTACCCTAAAAGAGACCCAGTACTTC	CASSPTLKETQYF
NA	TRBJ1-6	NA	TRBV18	TGTGCCAGCTCCTTACGAGGGGGGGATTCACCCCTCCACTTT	CASSLRGGDSPLHF